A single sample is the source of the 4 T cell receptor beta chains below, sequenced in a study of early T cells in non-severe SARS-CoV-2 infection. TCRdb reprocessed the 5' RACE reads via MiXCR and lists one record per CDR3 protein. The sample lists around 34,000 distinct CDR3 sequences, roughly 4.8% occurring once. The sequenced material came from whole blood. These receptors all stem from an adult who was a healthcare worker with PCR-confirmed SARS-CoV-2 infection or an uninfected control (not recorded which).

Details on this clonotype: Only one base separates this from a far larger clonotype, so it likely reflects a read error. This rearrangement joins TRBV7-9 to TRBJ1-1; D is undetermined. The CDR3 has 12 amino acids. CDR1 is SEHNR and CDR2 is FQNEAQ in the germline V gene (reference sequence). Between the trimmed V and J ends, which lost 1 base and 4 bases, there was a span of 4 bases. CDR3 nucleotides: TGTGCCAGCAGCTTAGGGACCACTGAAGCTTTCTTT. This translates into CASSLGTTEAFF.

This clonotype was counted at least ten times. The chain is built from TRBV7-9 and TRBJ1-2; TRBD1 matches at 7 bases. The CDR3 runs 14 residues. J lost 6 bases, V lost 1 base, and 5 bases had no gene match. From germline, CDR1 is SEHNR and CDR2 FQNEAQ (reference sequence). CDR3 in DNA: TGTGCCAGCAGCTTAGATCGGCAGGGGGATGGCTACACCTTC. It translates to CASSLDRQGDGYTF.

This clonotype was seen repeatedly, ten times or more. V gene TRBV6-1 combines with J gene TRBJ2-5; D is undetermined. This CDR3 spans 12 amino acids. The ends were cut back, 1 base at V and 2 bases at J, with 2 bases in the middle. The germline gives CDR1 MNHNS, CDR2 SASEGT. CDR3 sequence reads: CASSEVQETQYF. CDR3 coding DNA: TGTGCCAGCAGTGAAGTGCAAGAGACCCAGTACTTC.

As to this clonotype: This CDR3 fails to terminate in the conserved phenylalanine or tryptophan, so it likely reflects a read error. The CDR3 is CSARGTINTGELFL. Written as DNA, the CDR3 is TGCAGTGCTAGGGGGACCATTAACACCGGGGAGCTGTTTCTT. V gene TRBV20-1 combines with J gene TRBJ2-2; either TRBD1 or TRBD2 may fit D (5 bases each). The length of the CDR3 is 14 residues. The germline CDR1 and CDR2 sequences are DFQATT and SNEGSKA (reference sequence). V lost 3 bases to trimming and J lost 2 bases, with 10 bases between them.